This T cell receptor (beta chain) was captured in a study of blood T cell repertoires in COVID-19. Germline lookup yields CDR1 MNHEY and CDR2 SVGAGI. The CDR3 is 15 residues long. Trimming took off 4 bases at V and 4 bases at J, with 11 bases between the two ends. TCRdb's table, derived via immunoSEQ multiplex PCR, lists solely in-frame clones and lacks some. The data contain approximately 45,000 clones, 90% of them singletons. The gene calls are TRBV6-5 and TRBJ1-6, with no clear D. The TCR comes from a man between 65 and 85 years old with acute or convalescent COVID-19. The sequencing input was peripheral blood. The CDR3 sequence: CASSSDFRYNSPLHF. The CDR3 DNA sequence: TGTGCCAGCAGTTCCGACTTTCGTTATAATTCACCCCTCCACTTT.